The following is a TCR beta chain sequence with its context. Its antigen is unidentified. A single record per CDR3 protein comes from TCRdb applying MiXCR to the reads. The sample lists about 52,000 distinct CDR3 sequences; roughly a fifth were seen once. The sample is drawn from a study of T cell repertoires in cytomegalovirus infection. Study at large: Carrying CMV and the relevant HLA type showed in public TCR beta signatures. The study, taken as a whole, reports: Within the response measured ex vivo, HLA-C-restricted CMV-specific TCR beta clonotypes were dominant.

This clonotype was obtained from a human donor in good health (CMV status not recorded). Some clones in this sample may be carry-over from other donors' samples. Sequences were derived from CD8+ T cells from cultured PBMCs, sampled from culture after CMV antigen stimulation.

CDR3 sequence: CASSPRLAGGDNEQFF. CDR3 DNA sequence: TGTGCCAGCAGCCCAAGACTAGCGGGAGGGGACAATGAGCAGTTCTTC. The rearrangement uses TRBV11-2 and TRBJ2-1; 14 nucleotides agree with TRBD2. With 5 bases clipped from V and 5 bases from J, the junction kept 5 bases outside the gene matches. The CDR3 totals 16 residues. CDR1 and CDR2 from the germline V gene are SGHAT and FQNNGV. Drawing the rest from reference TRBV11-2 and TRBJ2-1, the complete variable domain is EAGVAQSPRYKIIEKRQSVAFWCNPISGHATLYWYQQILGQGPKLLIQFQNNGVVDDSQLPKDRFSAERLKGVDSTLKIQPAKLEDSAVYLCASSPRLAGGDNEQFFGPGTRLTVL.